This T cell receptor beta chain was retrieved from a study of blood T cell repertoires in COVID-19. Original processing notes: For nucleated cells, counts were estimated from reference gene primer amplification. Sequencing used immunoSEQ multiplex PCR; TCRdb keeps in-frame clones, though not all of them. The V and J calls and clone size were taken over from that table, and D and trimming were inferred from the DNA. The top ten hold approximately 7.3% of the sample, which has some 350,000 clones, 85% to 90% seen once. The CDR3 is 13 amino acids. With 3 bases removed from V and 3 bases from J, the gap between germline ends came to 8 bases. CDR1 and CDR2 (germline): ENHRY, SYGVKD.

The sequenced sample was peripheral blood. The clonotype was recovered from a woman between 65 and 79 years old with COVID-19, enrolled during active disease. This chain connects TRBV10-3 to TRBJ1-1; no clear D gene. The DNA for the CDR3 is TGTGCCATCAGTGATATTACAGACACTGAAGCTTTCTTT. Its protein is CAISDITDTEAFF.